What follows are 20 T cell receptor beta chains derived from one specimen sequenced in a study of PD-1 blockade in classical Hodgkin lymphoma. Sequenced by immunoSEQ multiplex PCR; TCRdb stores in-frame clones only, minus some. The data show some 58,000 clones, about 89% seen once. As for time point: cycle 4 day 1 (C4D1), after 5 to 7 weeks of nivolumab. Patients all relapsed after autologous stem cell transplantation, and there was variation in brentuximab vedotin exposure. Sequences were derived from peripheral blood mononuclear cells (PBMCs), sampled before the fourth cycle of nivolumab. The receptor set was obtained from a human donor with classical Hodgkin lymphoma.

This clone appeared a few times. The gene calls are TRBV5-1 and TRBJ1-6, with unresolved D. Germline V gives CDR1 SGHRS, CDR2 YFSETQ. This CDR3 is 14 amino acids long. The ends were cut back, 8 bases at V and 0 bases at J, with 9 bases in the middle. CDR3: CASQESSYNSPLHF. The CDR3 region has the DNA TGCGCCAGTCAAGAGAGCTCCTATAATTCACCCCTCCACTTT.

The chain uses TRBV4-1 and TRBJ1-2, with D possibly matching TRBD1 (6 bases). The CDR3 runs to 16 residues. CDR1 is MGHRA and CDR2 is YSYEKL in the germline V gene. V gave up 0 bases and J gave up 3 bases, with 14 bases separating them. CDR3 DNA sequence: TGCGCCAGCAGCCAAGATCCACAGGGACCCCACTATGGCTACACCTTC. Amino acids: CASSQDPQGPHYGYTF.

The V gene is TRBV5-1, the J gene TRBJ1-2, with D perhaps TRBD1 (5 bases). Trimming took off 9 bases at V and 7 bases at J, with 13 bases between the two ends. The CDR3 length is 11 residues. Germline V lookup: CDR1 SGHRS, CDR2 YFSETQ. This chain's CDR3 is CATRGGIGYTF. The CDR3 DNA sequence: TGCGCCACCCGTGGGGGGATTGGCTACACCTTC.

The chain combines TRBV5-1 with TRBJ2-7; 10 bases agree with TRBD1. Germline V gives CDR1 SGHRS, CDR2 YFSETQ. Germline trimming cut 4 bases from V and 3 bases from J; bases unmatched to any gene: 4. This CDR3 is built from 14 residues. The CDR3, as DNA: TGCGCCAGCAGCCCCGGGACAGGGGTCTACGAGCAGTACTTC. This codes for CASSPGTGVYEQYF.

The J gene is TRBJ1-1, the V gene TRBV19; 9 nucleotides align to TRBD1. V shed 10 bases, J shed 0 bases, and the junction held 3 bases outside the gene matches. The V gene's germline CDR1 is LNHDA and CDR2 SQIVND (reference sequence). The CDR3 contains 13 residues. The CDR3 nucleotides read TGTGCCACCGGGGACAGGGTGAACACTGAAGCTTTCTTT. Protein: CATGDRVNTEAFF.

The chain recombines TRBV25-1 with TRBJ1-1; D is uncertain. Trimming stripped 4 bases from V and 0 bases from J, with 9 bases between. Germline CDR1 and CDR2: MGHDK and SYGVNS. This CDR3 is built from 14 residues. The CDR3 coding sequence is TGTGCCAGCAGTGCTACGGGGTTGAACACTGAAGCTTTCTTT. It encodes CASSATGLNTEAFF.

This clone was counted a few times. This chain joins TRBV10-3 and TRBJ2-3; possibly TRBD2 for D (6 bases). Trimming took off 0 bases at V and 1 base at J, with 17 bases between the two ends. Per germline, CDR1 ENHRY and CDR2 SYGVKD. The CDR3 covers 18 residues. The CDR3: CAISESILRGRGTDTQYF. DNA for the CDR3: TGTGCCATCAGTGAGTCGATATTGCGGGGCCGGGGCACAGATACGCAGTATTTT.

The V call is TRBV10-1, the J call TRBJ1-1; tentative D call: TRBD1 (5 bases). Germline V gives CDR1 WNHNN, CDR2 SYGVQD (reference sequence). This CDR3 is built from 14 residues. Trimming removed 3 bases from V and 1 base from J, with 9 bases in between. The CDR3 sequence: CASSEEGPNTEAFF. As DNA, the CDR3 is TGCGCCAGCAGTGAAGAGGGGCCGAACACTGAAGCTTTCTTT.

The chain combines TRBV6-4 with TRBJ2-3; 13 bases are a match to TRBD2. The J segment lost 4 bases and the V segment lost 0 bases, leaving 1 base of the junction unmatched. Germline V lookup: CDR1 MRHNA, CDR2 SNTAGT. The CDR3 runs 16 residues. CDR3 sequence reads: CASSDSTSGGADTQYF. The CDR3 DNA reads TGTGCCAGCAGTGACTCCACTAGCGGGGGGGCAGATACGCAGTATTTT.

The CDR3 region is CASSREGGNYYGYTF. The CDR3 DNA reads as TGTGCCAGCTCACGAGAAGGGGGTAATTACTATGGCTACACCTTC. The chain combines TRBV18 with TRBJ1-2, with D maybe TRBD1 (6 bases). The CDR3 loop spans 15 amino acids. Trimming pared 4 bases from V and 3 bases from J, leaving 15 bases between. The germline V gene encodes CDR1 KGHSH and CDR2 LQKENI.

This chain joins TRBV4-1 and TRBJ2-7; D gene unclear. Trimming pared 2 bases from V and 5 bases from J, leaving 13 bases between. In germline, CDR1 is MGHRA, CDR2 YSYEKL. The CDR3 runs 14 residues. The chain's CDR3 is CASSQPRAADEQYF. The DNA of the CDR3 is TGCGCCAGCAGCCAACCAAGGGCGGCTGACGAGCAGTACTTC.

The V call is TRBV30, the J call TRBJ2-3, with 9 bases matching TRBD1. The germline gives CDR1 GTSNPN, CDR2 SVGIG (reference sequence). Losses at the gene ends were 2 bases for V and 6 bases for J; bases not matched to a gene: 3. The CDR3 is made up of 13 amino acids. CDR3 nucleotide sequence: TGTGCCTGGAGTTCCGGACAGGGGGATACGCAGTATTTT. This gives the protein CAWSSGQGDTQYF.

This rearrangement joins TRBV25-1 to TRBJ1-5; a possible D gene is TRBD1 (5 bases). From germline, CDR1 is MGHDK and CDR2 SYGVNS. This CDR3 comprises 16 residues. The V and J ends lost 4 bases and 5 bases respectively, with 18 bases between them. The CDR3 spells CASSGRVRQTDQPQHF. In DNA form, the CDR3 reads TGTGCCAGCAGTGGAAGGGTAAGACAGACGGATCAGCCCCAGCATTTT.

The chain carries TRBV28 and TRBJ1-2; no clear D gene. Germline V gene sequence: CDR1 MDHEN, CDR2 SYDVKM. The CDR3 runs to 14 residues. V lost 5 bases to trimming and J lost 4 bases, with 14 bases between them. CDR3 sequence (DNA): TGTGCCAGCAGTCCAAATCCGGGAACCTATGGCTACACCTTC. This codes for CASSPNPGTYGYTF.

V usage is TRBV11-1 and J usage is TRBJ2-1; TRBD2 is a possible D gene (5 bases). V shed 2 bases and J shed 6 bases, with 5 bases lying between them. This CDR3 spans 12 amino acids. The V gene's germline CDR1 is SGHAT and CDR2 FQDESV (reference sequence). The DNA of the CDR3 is TGTGCCAGCAGCTTAAGCGGCAATGAGCAGTTCTTC. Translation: CASSLSGNEQFF.

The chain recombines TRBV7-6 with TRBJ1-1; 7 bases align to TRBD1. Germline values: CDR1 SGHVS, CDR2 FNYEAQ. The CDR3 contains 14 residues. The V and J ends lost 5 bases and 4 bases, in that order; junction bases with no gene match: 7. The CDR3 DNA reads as TGTGCCAGCAGCCCGCCGCAGGGGGGCACTGAAGCTTTCTTT. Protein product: CASSPPQGGTEAFF.

The CDR3 DNA reads as TGTGCCAGCAGCGTCACAGCGAACACTGAAGCTTTCTTT. Residues: CASSVTANTEAFF. V gene TRBV7-2 combines with J gene TRBJ1-1; D gene uncertain. V gave up 5 bases and J gave up 1 base, with 8 bases separating them. In germline, CDR1 is SGHTA, CDR2 FQGNSA. The CDR3 has 13 amino acids.

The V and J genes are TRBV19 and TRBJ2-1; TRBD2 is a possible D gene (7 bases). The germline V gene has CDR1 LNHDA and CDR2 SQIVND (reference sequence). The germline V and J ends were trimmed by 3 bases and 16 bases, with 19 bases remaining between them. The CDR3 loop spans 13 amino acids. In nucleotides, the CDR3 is TGTGCCAGTAGTATTTTAGGGGGGGACGAAACTTTCTTC. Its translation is CASSILGGDETFF.

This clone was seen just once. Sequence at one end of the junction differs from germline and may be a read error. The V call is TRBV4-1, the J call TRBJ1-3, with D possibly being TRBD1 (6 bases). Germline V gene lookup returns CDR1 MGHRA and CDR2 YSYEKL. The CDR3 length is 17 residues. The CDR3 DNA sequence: TGCGCCAGCAGCGAAGATCCGCAGGGACACTCTGGAAACACCATATATTTT. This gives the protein CASSEDPQGHSGNTIYF.

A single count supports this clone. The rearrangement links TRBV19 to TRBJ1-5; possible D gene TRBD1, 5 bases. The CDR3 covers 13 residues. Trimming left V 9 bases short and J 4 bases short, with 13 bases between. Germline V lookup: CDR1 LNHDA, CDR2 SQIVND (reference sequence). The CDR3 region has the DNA TGTGCCAGCCACCCGCGGGGGAATCAGCCCCAGCATTTT. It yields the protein CASHPRGNQPQHF.